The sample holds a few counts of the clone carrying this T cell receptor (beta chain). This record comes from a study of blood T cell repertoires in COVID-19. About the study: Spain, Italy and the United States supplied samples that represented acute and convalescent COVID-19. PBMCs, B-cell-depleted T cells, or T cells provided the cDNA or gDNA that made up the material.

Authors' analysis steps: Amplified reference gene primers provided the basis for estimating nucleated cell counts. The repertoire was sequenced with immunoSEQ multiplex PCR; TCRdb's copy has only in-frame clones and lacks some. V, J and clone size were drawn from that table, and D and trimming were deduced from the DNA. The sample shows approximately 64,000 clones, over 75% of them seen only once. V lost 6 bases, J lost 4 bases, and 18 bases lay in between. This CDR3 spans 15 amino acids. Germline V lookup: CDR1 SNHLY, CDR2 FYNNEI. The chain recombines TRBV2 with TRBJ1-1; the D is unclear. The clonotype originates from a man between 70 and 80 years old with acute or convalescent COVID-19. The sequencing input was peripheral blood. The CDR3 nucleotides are TGTGCCAGCAGAGTTAGACTCGCCGGTAGCACTGAAGCTTTCTTT. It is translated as CASRVRLAGSTEAFF.